A single sample is the source of the 27 T cell receptor beta chains below, sequenced in a study of T-cell memory formation after mild COVID-19. TCRdb itself ran the 5' RACE reads through MiXCR, one entry per CDR3 protein. This sample has a few hundred thousand distinct CDR3 sequences, with about 23% found just once. The specimen sequenced was PBMCs or a T cell subset sorted from them (not recorded which). The receptors derive from an adult woman who had mild COVID-19 (a few samples of this study predate the infection). Cell type and time point are not known.

The chain combines TRBV6-1 with TRBJ2-1, with 15 bases aligning to TRBD2. The CDR3 has 16 residues. Germline CDR1 MNHNS, CDR2 SASEGT. Trimming cost V 7 bases and J 8 bases; bases outside gene matches: 9. Here the CDR3 reads CASKSGLAGGFDEQFF. DNA for the CDR3: TGTGCCAGCAAGTCGGGACTAGCGGGGGGTTTCGATGAGCAGTTCTTC.

V is TRBV7-8 and J is TRBJ1-1; TRBD1 matches 10 bases. Germline lookup yields CDR1 SGHVS and CDR2 FQNEAQ. The CDR3 consists of 16 residues. V lost 4 bases to trimming and J lost 5 bases; unmatched junction nucleotides: 10. Written as DNA, the CDR3 is TGTGCCAGCAGCTGGGGGGGCTTGGGACAGGGGACTGAAGCTTTCTTT. Amino acids: CASSWGGLGQGTEAFF. Looking up the rest from reference TRBV7-8 and TRBJ1-1 gives the full variable domain: GAGVSQSPRYKVAKRGQDVALRCDPISGHVSLFWYQQALGQGPEFLTYFQNEAQLDKSGLPSDRFFAERPEGSVSTLKIQRTQQEDSAVYLCASSWGGLGQGTEAFFGQGTRLTVV.

This clonotype showed up many times. The chain recombines TRBV5-1 with TRBJ2-7; 7 bases match TRBD2. Germline-derived CDR1 and CDR2 are SGHRS and YFSETQ. J lost 4 bases, V lost 2 bases, and 3 bases had no gene match. The CDR3 contains 13 residues. The CDR3 protein is CASSFTSEYEQYF. CDR3 DNA: TGCGCCAGCAGCTTTACTAGCGAGTACGAGCAGTACTTC.

This clonotype was found a few times. The chain has TRBV6-6 and TRBJ1-3, with D unclear. This CDR3 has 14 amino acids. CDR1 is MNHNY and CDR2 is SVGAGI in the germline V gene (reference sequence). V gave up 2 bases and J gave up 4 bases, with 9 bases separating them. CDR3 in DNA: TGTGCCAGCAGTTACGGCAGCTTAGGAAACACCATATATTTT. Its protein is CASSYGSLGNTIYF.

This clonotype showed up just a few times. V usage is TRBV5-5 and J usage is TRBJ2-5, with D perhaps TRBD1 or TRBD2 (6 bases each). CDR1 is SGHKS and CDR2 is YYEKEE in the germline V gene (reference sequence). Trimming left V 1 base short and J 5 bases short, with 15 bases between. This CDR3 region has 15 residues. CDR3: CASSLRGPGGETQYF. The CDR3 DNA reads TGTGCCAGCAGCTTGCGGGGGCCCGGAGGGGAGACCCAGTACTTC. The variable domain in full, completed from reference TRBV5-5 and TRBJ2-5, reads DAGVTQSPTHLIKTRGQQVTLRCSPISGHKSVSWYQQVLGQGPQFIFQYYEKEERGRGNFPDRFSARQFPNYSSELNVNALLLGDSALYLCASSLRGPGGETQYFGPGTRLLVL.

The genes are TRBV25-1 and TRBJ2-5; the D is unclear. Germline V gene lookup returns CDR1 MGHDK and CDR2 SYGVNS. This CDR3 has 14 residues. The germline V and J ends were trimmed by 2 bases and 2 bases, with 9 bases remaining between them. CDR3 nucleotide sequence: TGTGCCAGCAGTGAACGAACTCCACAAGAGACCCAGTACTTC. It specifies CASSERTPQETQYF.

This clonotype was seen a handful of times. The chain joins TRBV12-3 or TRBV12-4 to TRBJ2-1, with 8 nucleotides matching TRBD2. The CDR3 runs to 14 residues. The J segment lost 10 bases and the V segment lost 4 bases, leaving 9 bases of the junction unmatched. CDR3 DNA sequence: TGTGCCAGCAGTTCAACACTAGCGGCGGTCGAGCAGTTCTTC. This translates into CASSSTLAAVEQFF.

This rearrangement joins TRBV4-1 to TRBJ2-5, with D unresolved. CDR3 size: 14 residues. Germline values: CDR1 MGHRA, CDR2 YSYEKL. V was clipped by 1 base and J by 0 bases, with 6 bases between them. CDR3 region: CASSQGQNQETQYF. DNA for the CDR3: TGCGCCAGCAGCCAAGGCCAGAACCAAGAGACCCAGTACTTC.

In this sample, this clonotype turned up a few times. The rearrangement uses TRBV6-4 and TRBJ2-2; no firm D call. V was trimmed by 0 bases and J by 8 bases, leaving 7 bases between them. This CDR3 is built from 13 residues. The germline V gene encodes CDR1 MRHNA and CDR2 SNTAGT. The chain's CDR3 is CASSDSYLGELFF. The CDR3 DNA sequence: TGTGCCAGCAGTGACTCCTACTTAGGGGAGCTGTTTTTT.

In DNA, the CDR3 is TGTGCCACCAGCAGCACCCGGGACTTTTTGGGGATAACTGAAGCTTTCTTT. Amino acids: CATSSTRDFLGITEAFF. The gene calls are TRBV15 and TRBJ1-1; a possible D gene is TRBD1 (5 bases). Trimming cost V 3 bases and J 5 bases, with 22 bases left between them. CDR3 length: 17 residues. Looked up from germline, CDR1 is LNHNV and CDR2 is YYDKDF (reference sequence).

V usage is TRBV7-9 and J usage is TRBJ2-2, with 8 bases aligning to TRBD2. After removal of 7 bases from V and 3 bases from J, the junction contained 4 bases not matched to a gene. The germline V gene has CDR1 SEHNR and CDR2 FQNEAQ (reference sequence). The CDR3 loop spans 14 amino acids. Here the CDR3 DNA reads TGTGCCAGCACAGCGGGAGCTTACACCGGGGAGCTGTTTTTT. Encoded protein: CASTAGAYTGELFF. Full variable domain (rest looked up from reference TRBV7-9 and TRBJ2-2): DTGVSQNPRHKITKRGQNVTFRCDPISEHNRLYWYRQTLGQGPEFLTYFQNEAQLEKSRLLSDRFSAERPKGSFSTLEIQRTEQGDSAMYLCASTAGAYTGELFFGEGSRLTVL.

The chain combines TRBV29-1 with TRBJ1-2; D not certain. Germline CDR1 reads SQVTM; CDR2 reads ANQGSEA. This CDR3 is 12 amino acids long. The ends were cut back, 4 bases at V and 4 bases at J, with 10 bases in the middle. Here the CDR3 DNA reads TGCAGCGTTGGCGCAGGTCTCTATGGCTACACCTTC. This encodes CSVGAGLYGYTF.

V gene TRBV12-3 or TRBV12-4 combines with J gene TRBJ1-5, with TRBD1 as a possible D gene (5 bases). V lost 7 bases and J 7 bases, leaving 14 bases between the germline ends. The CDR3 contains 13 residues. The CDR3: CASNRGVGQPQHF. The CDR3 DNA reads as TGTGCCAGCAATCGAGGGGTGGGACAGCCCCAGCATTTT.

This clonotype has just a few counts. The chain uses TRBV5-1 and TRBJ1-3, with no clear D. The CDR3 loop spans 12 amino acids. The V gene's germline CDR1 is SGHRS and CDR2 YFSETQ. Trimming took 4 bases from V and 3 from J, leaving 5 bases between them. The CDR3 nucleotides are TGCGCCAGCAGCGAAGATGGAAACACCATATATTTT. Amino acid sequence: CASSEDGNTIYF.

The rearrangement links TRBV24-1 to TRBJ2-5; 10 bases line up with TRBD1. Germline V gives CDR1 KGHDR, CDR2 SFDVKD. V trimming: 4 bases; J trimming: 5 bases; junction bases outside the gene matches: 9. The CDR3 is 16 amino acids. CDR3 sequence reads: CATSDPLTGGGETQYF. As DNA, the CDR3 is TGTGCCACCAGTGACCCCCTGACAGGGGGCGGTGAGACCCAGTACTTC.

V is TRBV4-2 and J is TRBJ2-7; weak D call: TRBD2 (5 bases). Trimming stripped 0 bases from V and 0 bases from J, with 9 bases between. CDR3 length equals 15 residues. Germline lookup yields CDR1 LGHNA and CDR2 YNFKEQ. CDR3 protein: CASSQDVGVSYEQYF. The CDR3 DNA follows: TGTGCCAGCAGCCAAGATGTGGGAGTCTCCTACGAGCAGTACTTC.

This rearrangement joins TRBV18 to TRBJ2-3; 11 nucleotides line up with TRBD2. The CDR3 is 16 residues long. From germline, CDR1 is KGHSH and CDR2 LQKENI. Trimming took 0 bases from V and 5 from J; bases not matched to a gene: 4. In DNA form, the CDR3 reads TGTGCCAGCTCACCACCTTCTAGCGGGAGGCAAGATACGCAGTATTTT. Protein: CASSPPSSGRQDTQYF.

In its sample, this clonotype was seen a few times. V is TRBV5-1 and J is TRBJ2-2; D remains unclear. Germline CDR1 SGHRS, CDR2 YFSETQ. The CDR3 contains 19 residues. V lost 4 bases and J 0 bases, leaving 22 bases between the germline ends. The CDR3 region is CASSATKVDPFSNTGELFF. Here the CDR3 DNA reads TGCGCCAGCAGCGCAACTAAGGTTGACCCTTTCTCGAACACCGGGGAGCTGTTTTTT.

V and J are TRBV20-1 and TRBJ2-3; D ambiguous. V was cut by 6 bases and J by 0 bases, with 16 bases left in between. The germline V gene encodes CDR1 DFQATT and CDR2 SNEGSKA (reference sequence). This CDR3 is 15 amino acids long. The CDR3 loop reads CSARNPSSSTDTQYF. As DNA, the CDR3 is TGCAGTGCCAGGAACCCAAGCTCTAGCACAGATACGCAGTATTTT.

Comments on this clonotype: A much more abundant neighbour one base away suggests this may be a read error. V is TRBV2 and J is TRBJ2-7; D is unclear. Germline assignment: CDR1 SNHLY and CDR2 FYNNEI. Trimming took 6 bases from V and 2 from J, leaving 2 bases between them. The CDR3 covers 10 residues. This CDR3 reads CASRTYEQYF. The CDR3 region has the DNA TGTGCCAGCAGAACCTACGAGCAGTACTTC.

This clonotype has more than one count but fewer than ten. The chain employs TRBV5-1 and TRBJ2-2, with D unclear. Germline loops: CDR1 SGHRS, CDR2 YFSETQ. Deletions cut 1 base from V and 4 bases from J, with 11 bases between. The CDR3 sequence is 15 residues long. In DNA form, the CDR3 reads TGCGCCAGCAGCTTGTTTCTAGTTTCCACCGGGGAGCTGTTTTTT. It codes for CASSLFLVSTGELFF.

The chain joins TRBV6-2 or TRBV6-3 to TRBJ2-1; D might be TRBD2 (5 bases). The CDR3 is 17 residues long. Germline CDR1 is MNHEY and CDR2 is SVGEGT. V was trimmed by 5 bases and J by 3 bases, leaving 20 bases between them. CDR3 sequence (DNA): TGTGCCAGCAGTAGAGCTACTAGTACGGGAAACTACAATGAGCAGTTCTTC. This codes for CASSRATSTGNYNEQFF.

J is TRBJ2-6 and V is TRBV24-1, with D perhaps matching TRBD1 (6 bases). Germline V gene sequence: CDR1 KGHDR, CDR2 SFDVKD. V was cut by 3 bases and J by 3 bases, with 11 bases left in between. This CDR3 has 16 amino acids. The CDR3 loop is CATSDPGESGANVLTF. CDR3 bases: TGTGCCACCAGTGATCCAGGGGAAAGTGGGGCCAACGTCCTGACTTTC.

This chain uses TRBV30 with TRBJ2-5; D might be TRBD1 (6 bases). The CDR3 extends over 15 amino acids. Germline values: CDR1 GTSNPN, CDR2 SVGIG (reference sequence). V was shortened by 0 bases and J by 3 bases, with 14 bases between the two germline ends. The CDR3 DNA follows: TGTGCCTGGAGTGTGAAGGGGGTGGAAGAAGAGACCCAGTACTTC. It codes for CAWSVKGVEEETQYF.

The V gene is TRBV6-2 or TRBV6-3, the J gene TRBJ1-5, with unresolved D. The CDR3 spans 15 residues. V lost 2 bases and J lost 2, with 10 bases in between. Per germline, CDR1 MNHEY and CDR2 SVGEGT. The CDR3 nucleotides are TGTGCCAGCAGTTACGTGGGGATGCGCAATCAGCCCCAGCATTTT. Amino acid sequence: CASSYVGMRNQPQHF.

This clonotype has more than one count but fewer than ten. The rearrangement joins TRBV6-2 or TRBV6-3 to TRBJ1-2; D unresolved. Germline V gene lookup returns CDR1 MNHEY and CDR2 SVGEGT. The CDR3 length is 15 residues. Trimming cost V 2 bases and J 2 bases, with 12 bases left between them. CDR3 bases: TGTGCCAGCAGTTACGTTTCATTCCCCAACTATGGCTACACCTTC. Amino acids: CASSYVSFPNYGYTF.

CDR3 sequence reads: CASRQRGEGSYEQYF. CDR3 DNA sequence: TGTGCCAGCAGACAAAGGGGAGAAGGGTCCTACGAGCAGTACTTC. The chain joins TRBV7-9 to TRBJ2-7; D possibly uses TRBD1 or TRBD2 (5 bases each). Trimming took off 6 bases at V and 1 base at J, with 16 bases between the two ends. CDR3 length equals 15 residues. CDR1 SEHNR and CDR2 FQNEAQ come from the germline V gene (reference sequence).